This T cell receptor beta chain was found in a study of T cells after posttransplantation cyclophosphamide. The table lists this clone with many counts. This CDR3 contains 14 residues. V was pared by 7 bases and J by 0 bases, with 11 bases between. The V gene's germline CDR1 is LNHDA and CDR2 SQIVND (reference sequence). Produced via immunoSEQ multiplex PCR; TCRdb's table is partial and in-frame only. The profile covers about 24,000 clones, none occurring a single time. This rearrangement joins TRBV19 to TRBJ2-3; D is ambiguous. The sequence was collected from a woman aged 60 to 75 in good health, CMV-negative, and a related stem cell transplant donor. Sample: PBMCs. The CDR3 loop reads CASTIDTSTDTQYF. CDR3 DNA sequence: TGTGCCAGTACCATCGACACGAGCACAGATACGCAGTATTTT.